This T cell receptor beta chain was captured by sequencing in a study of shared clonotypes between healthy human individuals (dated by TCRdb to about 2020). About the full investigation: The cohort comprised two women and a few men aged 18 to 49 years. To estimate repertoire size and how much clonotype sharing occurs between individuals, the study deeply sequenced the blood TCR repertoires of roughly 5 healthy adults. For each donor, CD4 naive and CD4 memory were each given three plates, CD8 naive was given two plates, and CD8 memory was given one plate. Leukapheresis yielded between about 0.85 and 10 billion PBMCs per donor. Libraries were prepared and TCR repertoires were sequenced by different laboratories using diverse techniques, in order to increase sequencing depth and limit assay-specific biases.

This clone was seen a handful of times. Its recognized antigen is unknown. No base-level quality is on record; no much larger clone is a single base apart. Clipping removes 3 bases from V and 2 bases from J, with 13 as the unmatched junction base count. Inclusive of the bounding cysteine and phenylalanine, the CDR3 is 18 residues long. The entry retains the CDR3 DNA only, 54 bases that are in frame from base 1. The CDR1 and CDR2 encoded by the germline V gene are SGHTA and FQGNSA. Healthy HIV-negative adults with no recently reported acute infections or vaccinations were included as donors. Every donor was a Caucasian adult living in Nashville, Tennessee, USA. CD4+ T cells were enriched by magnetic negative selection, after which naive cells were positively selected on CD45RA and the negative fraction was taken as the memory subset. Blood was collected by leukapheresis, and PBMCs were isolated by Ficoll-Histopaque density gradient centrifugation and then cryopreserved in liquid nitrogen vapor phase. Analytical flow cytometry was used to check the purity and quantity of each magnetically sorted T cell population. Genomic DNA was isolated from each sorted fraction and quantified by UV absorbance on a Nanodrop 2000c.

Using the deep immunoSEQ assay, multiplex PCR amplified TCR CDR3 regions from genomic DNA. Genomic DNA extracted from each cell subset was distributed evenly over all wells of several immunoSEQ 96-well plates, and each plate served as one replicate. For sorted subsets, each replicate PCR was loaded with around 220 ng genomic DNA, equivalent to roughly 30,000 T cell genomes. The purified libraries were quantified using a Qubit 3.0 fluorometer, sized with a Bioanalyzer 2100, and then quantified again using the KAPA Library Quantification kit. Every immunoSEQ 96-well plate was sequenced on a separate single-read 150-cycle Illumina NextSeq 550 flow cell. On the study's bioinformatics: Because the immunoSEQ output held only junctional sequences and lacked quality scores, the filtering could not match the filtering applied to full-length reads. Sequences were annotated with PyIR, a Python wrapper for IgBLAST v1.9, using IMGT germline references to assign V/J genes and CDR3. Reads were removed for weak V/J assignments (E-value above 1e-6), missing CDR3, stop codons, out-of-frame junctions, or ambiguous translated residues. V3J clonotypes were defined as sequences sharing the same inferred V gene, J gene, and CDR3 amino acid sequence. Percentage overlap between repertoires was calculated by dividing the number of shared unique clonotypes by the size of the smaller repertoire. Richness of each repertoire was evaluated using RTK rarefaction, the Chao1 estimator, and Recon v2.1 estimates of unobserved clonotypes. Generation probabilities were computed with OLGA for all TCRbeta clonotypes obtained by the gDNA method from a handful of donors. Entries here come from immuneACCESS through TCRdb and include only in-frame sequences with V and J called. Some clones fail to appear in such tables; in the studies checked, an unresolved V gene covers under half of the shortfall, and the cause of the remainder is unknown. Clone size and the V and J calls come from that table; the DNA yielded D and trimming. In this sample the table shows about 700,000 clones, 74% of which occur a single time. Approximately 1.8% of the sample comes from the top ten.

General conclusions and limits of the study: Even with the large sequencing depth, rarefaction of the sorted-subset datasets indicated that sequencing was incomplete. Pairwise subsampling indicated that sequencing depth was expected to affect the degree of clonotype sharing among donors. When a handful of donors were compared, the shared fraction of clonotypes was around 4.6% for naive CD4, roughly 3.3% for naive CD8, 2% to 2.5% for memory CD4, and 0.3% to 0.5% for memory CD8. Higher generation probabilities were observed for clonotypes shared by all four sorted-subset donors than for non-shared clonotypes. Only blood was sampled, and tissue TCR repertoires likely differ from those in blood. Naive subsets generally had larger estimated clonotype richness than memory subsets. The genetic and exposure-history diversity represented was limited by the small number of donors.

The sequenced sample was memory CD4+ T cells sorted from blood. Per the publication, the cell subset or site label means: CD45RA-negative fraction. In this chain, TRBV7-2 is recombined with TRBJ2-7, with TRBD2 matching 10 junction bases. The receptor comes from a woman aged 25 to 39 in good health. The nucleotides read TGTGCCAGCAGCTTCCCGGGACTAGCGAACTCTAAACCCTACGAGCAGTACTTC. Translated, it reads CASSFPGLANSKPYEQYF.